A selection of T cell receptor beta chains follows, all from one sample in a study of blood T cell repertoires in COVID-19. Assay: immunoSEQ multiplex PCR; the TCRdb copy retains only in-frame clones and omits some. The table records 68,000 or so clones, roughly 84% of them present only once. Source material: peripheral blood. Receptors were obtained from a woman aged 45-60 years with acute or convalescent COVID-19. The CDR3 runs from the conserved cysteine through the conserved F or W. Fields, in order: J gene, clone size, D gene, V gene, CDR3 DNA, CDR3 protein. The D gene is left open where the match is weak. The size of a clone is reported for some rows only, either as once, few or many, or as a class for expanded clones.

j_gene: TRBJ2-7; abundance: -; d_gene: TRBD2; v_gene: TRBV2; CDR3nt: TGTGCCAGCAGCTATACTAGCGGTTACGAGCAGTACTTC; CDR3aa: CASSYTSGYEQYF
j_gene: TRBJ2-5; abundance: -; d_gene: TRBD2; v_gene: TRBV4-1; CDR3nt: TGCGCCAGCAGCCAAGTGTGGGGGAGGGATGAGACCCAGTACTTC; CDR3aa: CASSQVWGRDETQYF
j_gene: TRBJ1-2; abundance: few; d_gene: TRBD1; v_gene: TRBV9; CDR3nt: TGTGCCAGCAGCTCGCCGGGACAGGGGTATGGCTACACCTTC; CDR3aa: CASSSPGQGYGYTF
j_gene: TRBJ1-4; abundance: -; d_gene: TRBD1; v_gene: TRBV18; CDR3nt: TGTGCCAGCTCACCAAGGGGGCCTGGTAATGAAAAACTGTTTTTT; CDR3aa: CASSPRGPGNEKLFF
j_gene: TRBJ1-2; abundance: -; d_gene: TRBD1; v_gene: TRBV7-3; CDR3nt: TGTGCCAGCAGCCAGTCTTCGGGGACAGGGGCCATCTATGGCTACACCTTC; CDR3aa: CASSQSSGTGAIYGYTF
j_gene: TRBJ1-4; abundance: -; d_gene: TRBD1; v_gene: TRBV6-5; CDR3nt: TGTGCCAGCAGGTCAGGGGGCGCATATGAAAAACTGTTTTTT; CDR3aa: CASRSGGAYEKLFF
j_gene: TRBJ1-1; abundance: -; d_gene: -; v_gene: TRBV7-2; CDR3nt: TGTGCCAGCAGCTTAGAAAGGACGGGAACTGAAGCTTTCTTT; CDR3aa: CASSLERTGTEAFF
j_gene: TRBJ1-4; abundance: -; d_gene: -; v_gene: TRBV6-1; CDR3nt: TGTGCCAGCAGTGAGATCATGGCAACAACTAATGAAAAACTGTTTTTT; CDR3aa: CASSEIMATTNEKLFF
j_gene: TRBJ2-3; abundance: -; d_gene: TRBD1; v_gene: TRBV27; CDR3nt: TGTGCCAGCACGGACAGGAGTATGGATACGCAGTATTTT; CDR3aa: CASTDRSMDTQYF
j_gene: TRBJ2-1; abundance: -; d_gene: TRBD1; v_gene: TRBV28; CDR3nt: TGTGCCAGCAGTTTTTTAAGGACAGGGCGGAATGAGCAGTTCTTC; CDR3aa: CASSFLRTGRNEQFF
j_gene: TRBJ1-4; abundance: few; d_gene: -; v_gene: TRBV5-5; CDR3nt: TGTGCCAGCAGCTTGAGCCAGGTCTTTGCGGAAAAACTGTTTTTT; CDR3aa: CASSLSQVFAEKLFF
j_gene: TRBJ1-1; abundance: -; d_gene: -; v_gene: TRBV29-1; CDR3nt: TGCAGCGTTGAAACATTCGACACTGAAGCTTTCTTT; CDR3aa: CSVETFDTEAFF
j_gene: TRBJ1-1; abundance: -; d_gene: -; v_gene: TRBV4-1; CDR3nt: TGCGCCAGCAGCCAAGTTGCGGGGAACACTGAAGCTTTCTTT; CDR3aa: CASSQVAGNTEAFF
j_gene: TRBJ2-7; abundance: -; d_gene: -; v_gene: TRBV21-1; CDR3nt: TGTGCCAGCAGCTTACAGACAGGGGGGACCTACGAGCAGTACTTC; CDR3aa: CASSLQTGGTYEQYF
j_gene: TRBJ1-5; abundance: -; d_gene: TRBD1; v_gene: TRBV18; CDR3nt: TGTGCCAGCTCAGGGGACAGTAACCAGCCCCAGCATTTT; CDR3aa: CASSGDSNQPQHF
j_gene: TRBJ1-1; abundance: few; d_gene: -; v_gene: TRBV7-9; CDR3nt: TGTGCCAGCAGCGCCTACGGGGGAACGAGTGAAGCTTTCTTT; CDR3aa: CASSAYGGTSEAFF
j_gene: TRBJ2-2; abundance: -; d_gene: TRBD2; v_gene: TRBV7-2; CDR3nt: TGTGCCAGCAGCTTAGCGCGACTAGCCCCCGGGGAGCTGTTTTTT; CDR3aa: CASSLARLAPGELFF
j_gene: TRBJ2-3; abundance: few; d_gene: -; v_gene: TRBV7-9; CDR3nt: TGTGCCAGCAGCCCCCAGTCGGATACGCAGTATTTT; CDR3aa: CASSPQSDTQYF
j_gene: TRBJ2-3; abundance: -; d_gene: TRBD2; v_gene: TRBV5-4; CDR3nt: TGTGCCAGCAGCTTGGAACTAGCGGGGGGTACGCAGTATTTT; CDR3aa: CASSLELAGGTQYF
j_gene: TRBJ2-1; abundance: -; d_gene: -; v_gene: TRBV20-1; CDR3nt: TGCAGTGCTAGTGAGGGCTCATACAATGAGCAGTTCTTC; CDR3aa: CSASEGSYNEQFF
j_gene: TRBJ1-6; abundance: -; d_gene: -; v_gene: TRBV23-1; CDR3nt: TGCGCCAGCAGTCATGGGGACTTTAATTCACCCCTCCACTTT; CDR3aa: CASSHGDFNSPLHF
j_gene: TRBJ2-1; abundance: -; d_gene: TRBD2; v_gene: TRBV3-1/TRBV3-2; CDR3nt: TGTGCCAGCAGCCAAGCCAGCGGGAGCGTCAATGAGCAGTTCTTC; CDR3aa: CASSQASGSVNEQFF
j_gene: TRBJ2-2; abundance: -; d_gene: TRBD2; v_gene: TRBV4-3; CDR3nt: TGCGCCAGCAGCCAAGAATTAGTAGCGGGCCTGAACACCGGGGAGCTGTTTTTT; CDR3aa: CASSQELVAGLNTGELFF
j_gene: TRBJ2-6; abundance: -; d_gene: -; v_gene: TRBV2; CDR3nt: TGTGCCAGCAGCGCGTACCGGGTGACTGGGGCCAACGTCCTGACTTTC; CDR3aa: CASSAYRVTGANVLTF
j_gene: TRBJ2-6; abundance: -; d_gene: -; v_gene: TRBV29-1; CDR3nt: TGCAGCGTTAACACTGGGGCCAACGTCCTGACTTTC; CDR3aa: CSVNTGANVLTF